What follows are 9 T cell receptor beta chains derived from one specimen sequenced in a study of cytomegalovirus exposure and HLA in healthy donors. The study ran its PCR with 60 Vbeta and 13 Jbeta primers. Sequencing used immunoSEQ multiplex PCR; TCRdb keeps in-frame clones, though not all of them. The table includes approximately 260,000 clones, approximately 85% detected once. The sample was PBMCs. The receptors were sampled from a woman in her thirties or forties in good health and CMV-seropositive.

V gene TRBV5-1 combines with J gene TRBJ2-3, with D perhaps TRBD2 (6 bases). Between the trimmed V and J ends, which lost 2 bases and 2 bases, there was a span of 12 bases. CDR1 and CDR2 from the germline V gene are SGHRS and YFSETQ. The CDR3 loop spans 15 amino acids. CDR3 DNA sequence: TGCGCCAGCAGCTTTGTCGGAGGGGACACAGATACGCAGTATTTT. It yields the protein CASSFVGGDTDTQYF.

CDR3 coding DNA: TGTGCCCTGGAGAGCCGTTGGACAAGTTCAACTAATGAAAAACTGTTTTTT. It codes for CALESRWTSSTNEKLFF. The V and J genes are TRBV30 and TRBJ1-4; possible D gene TRBD1, 5 bases. Trimming took 8 bases from V and 0 from J, leaving 22 bases between them. The CDR3 covers 17 residues. CDR1 and CDR2 from the germline V gene are GTSNPN and SVGIG (reference sequence).

The chain couples TRBV7-9 to TRBJ1-4, with D possibly TRBD1 on 5 matching bases. This CDR3 spans 14 amino acids. Trimming pared 5 bases from V and 5 bases from J, leaving 12 bases between. Germline V gene lookup returns CDR1 SEHNR and CDR2 FQNEAQ (reference sequence). This CDR3 reads CASSAGGANEKLFF. The DNA for the CDR3 is TGTGCCAGCAGCGCCGGCGGGGCAAATGAAAAACTGTTTTTT.

The rearrangement joins TRBV18 to TRBJ2-1; D unclear. This CDR3 contains 15 residues. V was clipped by 3 bases and J by 0 bases, with 9 bases between them. Per the germline V gene, CDR1 is KGHSH and CDR2 is LQKENI. CDR3 protein: CASSPERSSYNEQFF. CDR3 nucleotide sequence: TGTGCCAGCTCACCCGAAAGGAGCTCCTACAATGAGCAGTTCTTC.

J is TRBJ1-1 and V is TRBV27; a possible D gene is TRBD1 (6 bases). Between the trimmed V and J ends, which lost 7 bases and 2 bases, there was a span of 14 bases. CDR1 is MNHEY and CDR2 is SMNVEV in the germline V gene (reference sequence). The CDR3 covers 14 residues. The CDR3 nucleotides read TGTGCCAGCATACCGGGACATCTCAACACTGAAGCTTTCTTT. Its protein is CASIPGHLNTEAFF.

In the case of this clone: This sample includes further DNA sequences coding for the same CDR3. The chain recombines TRBV30 with TRBJ2-3; no firm D call. CDR3 length: 12 residues. Germline CDR1 is GTSNPN and CDR2 is SVGIG (reference sequence). Trimming shortened V by 1 base and J by 1 base, and 3 bases separated the two germline ends. The CDR3 region is CAWSAGTDTQYF. In DNA form, the CDR3 reads TGTGCCTGGAGTGCGGGCACAGATACGCAGTATTTT.

This chain links TRBV28 with TRBJ1-3, with a weak D call TRBD1 (5 bases). CDR3 length equals 15 residues. V lost 3 bases and J 0 bases, leaving 9 bases between the germline ends. Germline CDR1 reads MDHEN; CDR2 reads SYDVKM. CDR3 protein: CASSLQGSSGNTIYF. CDR3 DNA: TGTGCCAGCAGTTTGCAGGGTAGCTCTGGAAACACCATATATTTT.

V gene TRBV9 combines with J gene TRBJ2-3; 12 bases are a match to TRBD2. The CDR3 runs to 16 residues. Germline-derived CDR1 and CDR2 are SGDLS and YYNGEE. With 4 bases clipped from V and 6 bases from J, the junction kept 9 bases outside the gene matches. Written as DNA, the CDR3 is TGTGCCAGCAGCCCCCGACTAGCGGGAGTATCGGATACGCAGTATTTT. Amino acids: CASSPRLAGVSDTQYF.

The chain carries TRBV7-6 and TRBJ2-3; D is possibly TRBD2 (6 bases). The CDR3 consists of 14 residues. Trimming shortened V by 5 bases and J by 0 bases, and 9 bases separated the two germline ends. Germline V CDR1 and CDR2: SGHVS, FNYEAQ. The CDR3 region has the DNA TGTGCCAGCAGCCGCGGGACTAGCACAGATACGCAGTATTTT. This encodes CASSRGTSTDTQYF.